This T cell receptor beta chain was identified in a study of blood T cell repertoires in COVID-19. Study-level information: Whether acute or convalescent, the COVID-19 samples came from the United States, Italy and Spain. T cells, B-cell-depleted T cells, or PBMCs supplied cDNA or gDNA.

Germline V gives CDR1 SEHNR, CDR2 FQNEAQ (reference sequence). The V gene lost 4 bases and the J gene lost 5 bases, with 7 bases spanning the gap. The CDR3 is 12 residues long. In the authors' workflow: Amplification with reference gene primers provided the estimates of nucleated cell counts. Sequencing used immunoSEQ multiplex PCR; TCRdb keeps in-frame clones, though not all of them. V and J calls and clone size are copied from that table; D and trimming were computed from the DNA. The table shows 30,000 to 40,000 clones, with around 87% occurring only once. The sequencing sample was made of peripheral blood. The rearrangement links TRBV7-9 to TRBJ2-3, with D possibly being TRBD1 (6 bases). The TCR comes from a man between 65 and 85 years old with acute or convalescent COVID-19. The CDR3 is CASSSRGDTQYF. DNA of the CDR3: TGTGCCAGCAGCTCCAGGGGAGATACGCAGTATTTT.